This TCR beta chain derives from a study of identical twins. Notes on the study in general: Modelling underestimated the level of out-of-frame TCR alpha sharing observed in monozygotic twins. Invariant MAIT and iNKT cells may have partly biased zero-insertion analyses.

TCRdb recomputed calls from the 5' RACE reads with MiXCR, one row per CDR3 protein. The data hold 200,000 to 250,000 distinct CDR3 sequences, with over 12% observed a single time. Germline V gives CDR1 KGHSH, CDR2 LQKENI. J lost 7 bases, V lost 2 bases, and 6 bases had no gene match. This CDR3 spans 15 amino acids. This clonotype was seen only a few times. The antigen is unknown. Sequencing was performed on memory (CD45RO+) T cells sorted from blood. The receptor comes from a woman between 18 and 29 years old in good health. The chain links TRBV18 to TRBJ1-5; 9 positions agree with TRBD1. The CDR3 is CASSPNTGGRQPQHF. CDR3 nucleotides: TGTGCCAGCTCACCAAATACAGGGGGCAGGCAGCCCCAGCATTTT.